Below, 23 T cell receptor beta chains from the same sample are listed, as sequenced in a study of identical twins. TCRdb ran MiXCR on the 5' RACE reads and lists one entry per CDR3 protein. The sample carries more than 200,000 distinct CDR3 sequences, roughly 10% recorded once. Sequencing was performed on memory (CD45RO+) T cells sorted from blood. The receptors stem from a woman aged 18-29 years in good health.

This clonotype was counted only a few times. The chain is built from TRBV20-1 and TRBJ2-7; the D call may be TRBD1 or TRBD2 (5 bases each). The CDR3 extends over 15 amino acids. Germline values: CDR1 DFQATT, CDR2 SNEGSKA (reference sequence). Trimming pared 5 bases from V and 0 bases from J, leaving 17 bases between. CDR3 sequence reads: CSASPPGPSSYEQYF. The CDR3 DNA follows: TGCAGTGCTTCACCCCCGGGACCTAGCTCCTACGAGCAGTACTTC.

Concerning this clonotype itself: A much larger clonotype is one base distant, so this may be a read error. This chain uses TRBV12-3 or TRBV12-4 with TRBJ2-7; 12 nucleotides line up with TRBD2. The CDR3 is 13 amino acids. CDR3 DNA: TGTGCCAGCCGGACTAGCGGGAACTACAAGCAGTACTTC. Translating gives CASRTSGNYKQYF.

Only a few counts were recorded for this clonotype. One end of the junction is discordant with germline, which a read error may explain. The chain joins TRBV9 to TRBJ1-2, with D unresolved. Germline values: CDR1 SGDLS, CDR2 YYNGEE. The CDR3 runs 9 residues. This chain's CDR3 is CASRGRRSF. The DNA for the CDR3 is TGTGCCAGCAGGGGCCGACGTTCCTTC.

The J gene is TRBJ2-3, the V gene TRBV4-2; TRBD2 agrees at 9 bases. Germline CDR1 LGHNA, CDR2 YNFKEQ. J lost 4 bases, V lost 3 bases, and 11 bases had no gene match. The CDR3 length is 17 residues. In nucleotides, the CDR3 is TGTGCCAGCAGCCAGCGGATTGCGGGGGGGCCCTCAGATACGCAGTATTTT. Amino acids: CASSQRIAGGPSDTQYF.

Ten or more counts support this clonotype. The chain recombines TRBV14 with TRBJ2-1; maybe TRBD2 (5 bases). V was pared by 2 bases and J by 9 bases, with 11 bases between. This CDR3 contains 13 residues. The germline V gene encodes CDR1 SGHDN and CDR2 FVKESK. The CDR3 DNA is TGTGCCAGCAGCCAAACCGTCCGGGGTGAGCAGTTCTTC. Its translation: CASSQTVRGEQFF.

This clonotype was recorded many times. The chain links TRBV5-1 to TRBJ1-3; tentatively, D is TRBD1 (5 bases). Germline V gives CDR1 SGHRS, CDR2 YFSETQ. CDR3 size: 14 residues. V lost 5 bases, J lost 4 bases, and 13 bases lay in between. The CDR3 here is CASRGLDGGNTIYF. The CDR3 region has the DNA TGCGCCAGCAGGGGGCTAGACGGAGGAAACACCATATATTTT.

At least ten counts were recorded for this clonotype. The chain has TRBV7-2 and TRBJ1-2; TRBD1 is a possible D gene (5 bases). This CDR3 contains 14 residues. V lost 3 bases and J 7 bases, leaving 15 bases between the germline ends. Looked up from germline, CDR1 is SGHTA and CDR2 is FQGNSA. The CDR3 is CASSFNGRATGYTF. CDR3 in DNA: TGTGCCAGCAGCTTTAACGGCAGGGCGACTGGCTACACCTTC.

Ten or more counts support this clonotype. The chain carries TRBV25-1 and TRBJ1-2; D unclear. The CDR3 spans 14 residues. V gave up 7 bases and J gave up 8 bases, with 20 bases separating them. Germline V CDR1 and CDR2: MGHDK, SYGVNS. The chain's CDR3 is CASTSSRSAGGYTF. The CDR3, as DNA: TGTGCCAGCACCTCTTCCCGGTCGGCAGGCGGCTACACCTTC.

The chain is built from TRBV14 and TRBJ1-6; tentatively, D is TRBD1 (5 bases). The CDR3 length is 15 residues. V lost 5 bases, J lost 7 bases, and 15 bases lay in between. Germline V gene data show CDR1 as SGHDN and CDR2 as FVKESK. CDR3 protein: CASSSYRDRNSPLHF. The CDR3, as DNA: TGTGCCAGCAGCTCATACCGGGACCGAAATTCACCCCTCCACTTT.

This clonotype occurred a few times. The chain uses TRBV7-6 and TRBJ2-5; no definite D call. Germline V gives CDR1 SGHVS, CDR2 FNYEAQ. There are 15 residues in the CDR3. The ends were cut back, 1 base at V and 5 bases at J, with 14 bases in the middle. The CDR3 protein is CASSLVFQVGETQYF. CDR3 in DNA: TGTGCCAGCAGCTTAGTTTTTCAGGTGGGGGAGACCCAGTACTTC.

This clonotype was detected only a few times. The V gene is TRBV9, the J gene TRBJ2-7, with D tentatively TRBD1 or TRBD2 (6 bases each). Trimming left V 0 bases short and J 0 bases short, with 13 bases between. This CDR3 contains 16 residues. Germline V gene sequence: CDR1 SGDLS, CDR2 YYNGEE. The CDR3 reads CASSVGGARHSYEQYF. CDR3 DNA: TGTGCCAGCAGCGTAGGGGGGGCCAGGCACTCCTACGAGCAGTACTTC. The variable domain in full, completed from reference TRBV9 and TRBJ2-7, reads DSGVTQTPKHLITATGQRVTLRCSPRSGDLSVYWYQQSLDQGLQFLIQYYNGEERAKGNILERFSAQQFPDLHSELNLSSLELGDSALYFCASSVGGARHSYEQYFGPGTRLTVT.

This clonotype was picked up many times. The V and J genes are TRBV2 and TRBJ2-1; tentative D call: TRBD2 (6 bases). The germline gives CDR1 SNHLY, CDR2 FYNNEI. Trimming shortened V by 8 bases and J by 7 bases, and 6 bases separated the two germline ends. The CDR3 spans 10 residues. CDR3 nucleotides: TGTGCCAGCGGGGGGAATGAGCAGTTCTTC. Protein: CASGGNEQFF.

The gene calls are TRBV5-5 and TRBJ2-5, with D perhaps assigned TRBD1 or TRBD2 (6 bases each). From germline, CDR1 is SGHKS and CDR2 YYEKEE (reference sequence). V was trimmed by 3 bases and J by 5 bases, leaving 14 bases between them. The CDR3 totals 14 residues. DNA for the CDR3: TGTGCCAGCAGCTCTCTCCGGGGGCGGGAGACCCAGTACTTC. It specifies CASSSLRGRETQYF.

CDR3 region: CASSFLGSGDTEAFF. The CDR3 coding sequence is TGCGCCAGCAGCTTTCTCGGATCGGGGGACACTGAAGCTTTCTTT. The genes are TRBV5-1 and TRBJ1-1; D may be TRBD1 (5 bases). Germline V gene lookup returns CDR1 SGHRS and CDR2 YFSETQ. CDR3 length: 15 amino acids. V lost 2 bases and J lost 3, with 14 bases in between.

A remark on this clonotype: Given a much more abundant clone one base away, this may be a read error. The gene calls are TRBV29-1 and TRBJ2-5; D ambiguous. V was pared by 4 bases and J by 4 bases, with 4 bases between. There are 10 residues in the CDR3. CDR1 and CDR2 from the germline V gene are SQVTM and ANQGSEA. In DNA form, the CDR3 reads TGCAGCGTTGGGGCAGAGACCCAGTACTTC. Translated: CSVGAETQYF.

In its sample, this clonotype was seen many times. The gene calls are TRBV10-1 and TRBJ2-7, with D unresolved. The CDR3 runs to 12 residues. The V and J ends lost 3 bases and 3 bases respectively, with 6 bases between them. CDR1 and CDR2 (germline): WNHNN, SYGVQD (reference sequence). DNA of the CDR3: TGCGCCAGCAGTGAAGGCAGCTACGAGCAGTACTTC. Its protein is CASSEGSYEQYF.

This clonotype occurred a few times. The J gene is TRBJ2-7, the V gene TRBV5-6; D is perhaps TRBD1 (6 bases). This CDR3 has 14 amino acids. Per germline, CDR1 SGHDT and CDR2 YYEEEE. Trimming stripped 5 bases from V and 5 bases from J, with 17 bases between. The CDR3 reads CASSNQGFRHEQYF. The DNA of the CDR3 is TGTGCCAGCAGTAACCAGGGGTTTCGGCACGAGCAGTACTTC.

The chain employs TRBV20-1 and TRBJ2-2, with D possibly matching TRBD2 (5 bases). Germline V gene sequence: CDR1 DFQATT, CDR2 SNEGSKA (reference sequence). V was shortened by 3 bases and J by 4 bases, with 9 bases between the two germline ends. This CDR3 contains 13 residues. The DNA for the CDR3 is TGCAGTGCTAGCAACAGCGGCACCGGGGAGCTGTTTTTT. Protein sequence: CSASNSGTGELFF.

This clonotype was observed a few times. This chain links TRBV6-2 or TRBV6-3 with TRBJ1-5; 9 bases fit TRBD1. Germline V CDR1 and CDR2: MNHEY, SVGEGT. The V segment lost 2 bases and the J segment 1 base; nucleotides outside the gene matches: 3. The CDR3 length is 16 residues. The CDR3 DNA follows: TGTGCCAGCAGTTACCAGGGACAGGGCAGCAATCAGCCCCAGCATTTT. Its translation: CASSYQGQGSNQPQHF.

The chain employs TRBV6-6 and TRBJ1-2, with unresolved D. Germline CDR1 MNHNY, CDR2 SVGAGI (reference sequence). The ends were cut back, 6 bases at V and 0 bases at J, with 8 bases in the middle. The CDR3 extends over 13 amino acids. The CDR3, as DNA: TGTGCCAGCAGAGGCACCGCTAACTATGGCTACACCTTC. It encodes CASRGTANYGYTF.

This clonotype was picked up a small number of times. The V gene is TRBV12-3 or TRBV12-4, the J gene TRBJ1-2, with TRBD1 as a possible D gene (5 bases). CDR3 size: 13 residues. V was clipped by 10 bases and J by 4 bases, with 16 bases between them. In nucleotides, the CDR3 is TGTGCCACTGCCCGGGGGAAGTCCTATGGCTACACCTTC. Translating it yields CATARGKSYGYTF.

This chain joins TRBV18 and TRBJ1-1; TRBD1 matches at 7 bases. The CDR3 is 15 amino acids. Unmatched junction bases numbered 13, after V lost 7 bases and J lost 5 bases. Germline CDR1 is KGHSH and CDR2 is LQKENI. The CDR3 DNA follows: TGTGCCAGCTTACGGGACAGTACTCGGTTGACTGAAGCTTTCTTT. This sequence encodes CASLRDSTRLTEAFF.

Only a few counts were recorded for this clonotype. V is TRBV20-1 and J is TRBJ2-3, with 7 bases that match TRBD2. The CDR3 length is 15 residues. Germline CDR1 is DFQATT and CDR2 is SNEGSKA (reference sequence). Trimming cost V 7 bases and J 3 bases; bases outside gene matches: 13. Here the CDR3 reads CSVENGGGGTDTQYF. The CDR3 DNA reads TGCAGTGTCGAAAATGGGGGGGGAGGTACAGATACGCAGTATTTT.